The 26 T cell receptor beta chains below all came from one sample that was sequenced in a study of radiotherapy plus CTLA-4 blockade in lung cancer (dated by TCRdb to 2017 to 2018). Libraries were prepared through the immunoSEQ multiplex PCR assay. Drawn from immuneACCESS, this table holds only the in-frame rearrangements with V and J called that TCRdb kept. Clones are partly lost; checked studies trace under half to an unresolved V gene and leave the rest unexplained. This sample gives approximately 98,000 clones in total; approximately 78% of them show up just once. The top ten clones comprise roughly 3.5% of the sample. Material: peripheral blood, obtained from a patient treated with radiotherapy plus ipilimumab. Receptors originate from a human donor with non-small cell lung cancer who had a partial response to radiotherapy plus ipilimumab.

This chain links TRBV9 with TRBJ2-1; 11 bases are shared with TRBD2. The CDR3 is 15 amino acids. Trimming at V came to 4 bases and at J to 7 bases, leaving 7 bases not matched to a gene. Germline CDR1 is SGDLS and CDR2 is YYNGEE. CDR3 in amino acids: CASSKGTSGLNEQFF. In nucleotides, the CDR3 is TGTGCCAGCAGCAAGGGGACTAGCGGCTTGAATGAGCAGTTCTTC.

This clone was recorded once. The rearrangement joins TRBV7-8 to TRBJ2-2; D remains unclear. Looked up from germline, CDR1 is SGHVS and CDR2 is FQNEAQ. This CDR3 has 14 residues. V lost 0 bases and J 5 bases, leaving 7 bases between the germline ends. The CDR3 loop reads CASSLAGLTGELFF. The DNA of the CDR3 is TGTGCCAGCAGCTTAGCTGGCCTTACCGGGGAGCTGTTTTTT.

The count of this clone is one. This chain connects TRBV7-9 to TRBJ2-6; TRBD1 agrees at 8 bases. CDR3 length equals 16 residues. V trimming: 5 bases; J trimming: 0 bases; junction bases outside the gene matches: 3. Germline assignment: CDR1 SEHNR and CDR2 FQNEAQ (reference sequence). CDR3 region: CASSRGQDSGANVLTF. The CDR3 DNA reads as TGTGCCAGCAGCCGGGGACAGGACTCTGGGGCCAACGTCCTGACTTTC.

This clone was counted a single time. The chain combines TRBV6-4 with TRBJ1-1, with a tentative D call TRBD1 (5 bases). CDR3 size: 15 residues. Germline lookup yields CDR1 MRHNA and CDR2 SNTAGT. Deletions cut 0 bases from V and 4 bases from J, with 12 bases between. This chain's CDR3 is CASSDSMGGGTEAFF. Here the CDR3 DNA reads TGTGCCAGCAGTGACTCGATGGGGGGGGGCACTGAAGCTTTCTTT.

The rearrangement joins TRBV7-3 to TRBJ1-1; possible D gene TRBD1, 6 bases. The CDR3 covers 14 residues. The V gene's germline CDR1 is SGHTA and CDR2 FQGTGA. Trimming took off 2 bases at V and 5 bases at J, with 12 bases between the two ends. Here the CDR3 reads CASSLDRRTTEAFF. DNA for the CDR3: TGTGCCAGCAGCTTAGACAGGAGAACAACTGAAGCTTTCTTT.

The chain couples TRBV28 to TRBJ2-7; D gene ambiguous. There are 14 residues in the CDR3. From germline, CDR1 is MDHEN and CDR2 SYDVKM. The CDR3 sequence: CASFGFGRSYEQYF. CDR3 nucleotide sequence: TGTGCTTCATTCGGGTTTGGCAGATCCTACGAGCAGTACTTC.

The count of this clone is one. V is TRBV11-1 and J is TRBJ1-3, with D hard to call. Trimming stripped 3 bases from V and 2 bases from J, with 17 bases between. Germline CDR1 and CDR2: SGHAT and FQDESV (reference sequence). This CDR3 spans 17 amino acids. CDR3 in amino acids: CASSFDREQVPGNTIYF. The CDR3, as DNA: TGTGCCAGCAGCTTCGACCGGGAGCAGGTACCTGGAAACACCATATATTTT.

The CDR3: CATTLTRPEGYTF. CDR3 coding DNA: TGTGCCACCACGTTGACCCGACCGGAGGGCTACACCTTC. The chain couples TRBV6-4 to TRBJ1-2; D call uncertain. From germline, CDR1 is MRHNA and CDR2 SNTAGT. CDR3 length: 13 residues. V lost 10 bases and J lost 8, with 20 bases in between.

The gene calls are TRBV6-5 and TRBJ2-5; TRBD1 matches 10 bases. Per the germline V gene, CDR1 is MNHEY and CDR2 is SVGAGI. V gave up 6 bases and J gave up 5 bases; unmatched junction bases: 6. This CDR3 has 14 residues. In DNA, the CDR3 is TGTGCCAGCAGACGGGACAGGGGTGGGGAGACCCAGTACTTC. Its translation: CASRRDRGGETQYF.

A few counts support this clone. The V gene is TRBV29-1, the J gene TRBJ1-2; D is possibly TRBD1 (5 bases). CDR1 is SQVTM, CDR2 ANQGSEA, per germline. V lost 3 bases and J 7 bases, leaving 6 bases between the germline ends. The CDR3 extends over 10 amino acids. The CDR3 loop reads CSVDRAGYTF. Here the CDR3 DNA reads TGCAGCGTTGACAGGGCTGGCTACACCTTC. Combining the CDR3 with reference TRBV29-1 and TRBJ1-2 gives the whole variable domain SAVISQKPSRDICQRGTSLTIQCQVDSQVTMMFWYRQQPGQSLTLIATANQGSEATYESGFVIDKFPISRPNLTFSTLTVSNMSPEDSSIYLCSVDRAGYTFGSGTRLTVV.

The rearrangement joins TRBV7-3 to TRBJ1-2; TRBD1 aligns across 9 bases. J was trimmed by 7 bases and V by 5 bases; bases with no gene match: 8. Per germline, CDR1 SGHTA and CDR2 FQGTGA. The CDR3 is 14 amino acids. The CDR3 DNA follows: TGTGCCAGCAGCCCAGGACAGGGGAGAGGTGGCTACACCTTC. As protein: CASSPGQGRGGYTF.

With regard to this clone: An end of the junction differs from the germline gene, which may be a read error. This CDR3 is CASTYGTGAETRYF. Written as DNA, the CDR3 is TGTGCCAGCACCTACGGGACAGGGGCGGAGACCCGGTACTTC. The chain links TRBV6-6 to TRBJ2-5; 10 nucleotides match TRBD1. The V gene's germline CDR1 is MNHNY and CDR2 SVGAGI (reference sequence). The CDR3 runs to 14 residues.

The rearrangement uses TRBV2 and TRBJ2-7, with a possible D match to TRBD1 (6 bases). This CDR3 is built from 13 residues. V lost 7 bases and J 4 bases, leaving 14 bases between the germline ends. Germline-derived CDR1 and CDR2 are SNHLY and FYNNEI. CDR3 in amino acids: CASIEGQPYEQYF. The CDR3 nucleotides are TGTGCCAGCATTGAGGGACAACCGTACGAGCAGTACTTC.

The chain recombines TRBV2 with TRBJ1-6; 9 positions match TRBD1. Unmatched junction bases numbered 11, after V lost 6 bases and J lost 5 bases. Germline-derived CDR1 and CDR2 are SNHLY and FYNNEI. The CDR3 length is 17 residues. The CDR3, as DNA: TGTGCCAGCAGCCGCCCCCCCGGACAGGGGAATAATTCACCCCTCCACTTT. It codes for CASSRPPGQGNNSPLHF. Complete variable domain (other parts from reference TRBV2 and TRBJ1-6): EPEVTQTPSHQVTQMGQEVILRCVPISNHLYFYWYRQILGQKVEFLVSFYNNEISEKSEIFDDQFSVERPDGSNFTLKIRSTKLEDSAMYFCASSRPPGQGNNSPLHFGNGTRLTVT.

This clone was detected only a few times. The CDR3 DNA sequence: TGTGCCAGCGGGGGACAGGGCTTCCTCACAGATACGCAGTATTTT. It translates to CASGGQGFLTDTQYF. The chain employs TRBV6-6 and TRBJ2-3; TRBD1 aligns across 9 bases. The ends lost 8 bases at V and 2 bases at J; junction bases unmatched: 8. Germline CDR1 and CDR2: MNHNY and SVGAGI (reference sequence). The CDR3 has 15 amino acids.

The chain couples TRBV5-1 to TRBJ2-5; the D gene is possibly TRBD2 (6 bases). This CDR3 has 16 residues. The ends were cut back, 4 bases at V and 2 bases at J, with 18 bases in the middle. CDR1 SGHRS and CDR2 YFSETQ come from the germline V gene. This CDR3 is CASSHGPAGAQETQYF. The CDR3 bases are TGCGCCAGCAGCCATGGGCCAGCGGGCGCTCAAGAGACCCAGTACTTC.

CDR3 loop: CASSSYRFYSNQPQHF. CDR3 in DNA: TGTGCCAGCAGCTCTTACAGATTTTATAGCAATCAGCCCCAGCATTTT. The chain has TRBV11-3 and TRBJ1-5; D not certain. The V end lost 4 bases, the J end lost 0 bases, and 13 bases lay between the germline ends. Looked up from germline, CDR1 is SGHNT and CDR2 is YENEEA. The CDR3 covers 16 residues.

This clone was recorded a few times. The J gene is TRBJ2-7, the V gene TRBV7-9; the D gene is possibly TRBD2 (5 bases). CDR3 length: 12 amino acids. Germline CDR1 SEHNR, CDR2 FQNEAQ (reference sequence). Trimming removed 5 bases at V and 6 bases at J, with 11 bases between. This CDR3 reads CASSPRGGEQYF. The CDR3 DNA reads TGTGCCAGCAGCCCGCGTGGAGGCGAGCAGTACTTC.

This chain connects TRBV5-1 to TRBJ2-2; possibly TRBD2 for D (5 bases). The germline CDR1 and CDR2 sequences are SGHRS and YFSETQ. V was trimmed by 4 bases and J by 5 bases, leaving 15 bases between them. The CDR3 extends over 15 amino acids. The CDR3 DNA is TGCGCCAGCAGCGCCGAGGGAGTAAGGACCGGGGAGCTGTTTTTT. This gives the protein CASSAEGVRTGELFF. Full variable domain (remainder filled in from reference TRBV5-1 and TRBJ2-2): KAGVTQTPRYLIKTRGQQVTLSCSPISGHRSVSWYQQTPGQGLQFLFEYFSETQRNKGNFPGRFSGRQFSNSRSEMNVSTLELGDSALYLCASSAEGVRTGELFFGEGSRLTVL.

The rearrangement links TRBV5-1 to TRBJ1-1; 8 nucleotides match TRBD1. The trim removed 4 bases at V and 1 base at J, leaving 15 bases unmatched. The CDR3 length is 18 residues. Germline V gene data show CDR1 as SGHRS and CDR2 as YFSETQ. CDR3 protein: CASSPPMGQGAENTEAFF. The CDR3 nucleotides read TGCGCCAGCAGCCCACCCATGGGGCAGGGGGCGGAGAACACTGAAGCTTTCTTT.

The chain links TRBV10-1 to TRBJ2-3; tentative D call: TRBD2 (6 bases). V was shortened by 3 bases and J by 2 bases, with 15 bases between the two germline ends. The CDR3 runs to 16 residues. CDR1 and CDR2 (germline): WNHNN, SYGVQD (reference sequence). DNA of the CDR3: TGCGCCAGCAGTGAAGGAAGGAGGGGCTCCACAGATACGCAGTATTTT. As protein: CASSEGRRGSTDTQYF.

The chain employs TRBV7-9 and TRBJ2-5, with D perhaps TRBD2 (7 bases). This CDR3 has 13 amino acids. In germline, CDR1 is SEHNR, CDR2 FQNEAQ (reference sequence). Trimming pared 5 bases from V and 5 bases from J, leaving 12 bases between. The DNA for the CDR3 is TGTGCCAGCAGCACACAGGGAGGGGAGACCCAGTACTTC. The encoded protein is CASSTQGGETQYF.

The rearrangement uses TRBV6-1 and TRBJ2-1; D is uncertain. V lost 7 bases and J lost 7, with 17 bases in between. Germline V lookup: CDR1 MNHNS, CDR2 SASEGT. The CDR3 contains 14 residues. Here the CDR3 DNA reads TGTGCCAGCACCGATTTATCGGGTTGGAATGAGCAGTTCTTC. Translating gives CASTDLSGWNEQFF.

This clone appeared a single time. The CDR3 loop is CAISGTPLAEEDTQYF. The DNA of the CDR3 is TGTGCCATCAGTGGGACCCCACTAGCGGAAGAGGATACGCAGTATTTT. The V and J genes are TRBV10-3 and TRBJ2-3; 8 bases fit TRBD2. Germline CDR1 is ENHRY and CDR2 is SYGVKD. With V trimmed by 4 bases and J by 6 bases, 12 bases remained unmatched. There are 16 residues in the CDR3.

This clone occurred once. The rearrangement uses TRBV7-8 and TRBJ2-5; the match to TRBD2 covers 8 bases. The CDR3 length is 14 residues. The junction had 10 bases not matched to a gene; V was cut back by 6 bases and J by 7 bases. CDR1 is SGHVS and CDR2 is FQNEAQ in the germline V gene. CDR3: CASRAGSGSGTQYF. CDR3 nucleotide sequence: TGTGCCAGCAGGGCGGGAAGCGGGAGTGGGACCCAGTACTTC.

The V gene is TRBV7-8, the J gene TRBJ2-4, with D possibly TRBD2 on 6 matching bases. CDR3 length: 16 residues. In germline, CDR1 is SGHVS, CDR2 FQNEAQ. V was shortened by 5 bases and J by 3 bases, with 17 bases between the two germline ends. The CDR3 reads CASSLGLPLGKNIQYF. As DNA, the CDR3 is TGTGCCAGCAGCCTGGGACTCCCCTTGGGCAAAAACATTCAGTACTTC.